This T cell receptor beta chain comes out of a study of T cell responses to AZD1222 COVID-19 vaccine. The study, taken as a whole, reports: Spike-specific TCRs gained breadth and depth after people received two AZD1222 doses.

TCRdb's copy holds only in-frame clones and misses some; the assay was immunoSEQ multiplex PCR. The repertoire consists of some 120,000 clones, with roughly 90% occurring once and the leading ten covering 2.5% to 3%. Of note for this clone: Its antigen is undetermined.

The trim removed 6 bases at V and 5 bases at J, leaving 9 bases unmatched. The CDR3 totals 15 residues. From germline, CDR1 is LNHDA and CDR2 SQIVND (reference sequence). This TCR derives from an adult in good health. The chain links TRBV19 to TRBJ2-3, with 9 bases aligning to TRBD2. The sequenced sample was peripheral blood, obtained on day 0 of AZD1222 vaccination. The CDR3 is CASRSNSGGGDTQYF. CDR3 nucleotides: TGTGCCAGTAGATCCAATAGCGGGGGAGGAGATACGCAGTATTTT.